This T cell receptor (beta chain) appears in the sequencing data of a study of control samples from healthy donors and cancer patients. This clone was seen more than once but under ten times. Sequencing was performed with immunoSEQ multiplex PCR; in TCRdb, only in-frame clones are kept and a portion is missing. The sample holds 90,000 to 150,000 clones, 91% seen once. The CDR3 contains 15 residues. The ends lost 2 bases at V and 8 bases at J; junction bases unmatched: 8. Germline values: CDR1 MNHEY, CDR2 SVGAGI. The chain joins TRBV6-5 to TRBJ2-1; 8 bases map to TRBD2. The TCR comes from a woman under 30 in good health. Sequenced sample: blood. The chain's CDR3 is CASSYGGRRFDEQFF. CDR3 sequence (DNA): TGTGCCAGCAGTTACGGCGGGAGGCGCTTCGATGAGCAGTTCTTC.